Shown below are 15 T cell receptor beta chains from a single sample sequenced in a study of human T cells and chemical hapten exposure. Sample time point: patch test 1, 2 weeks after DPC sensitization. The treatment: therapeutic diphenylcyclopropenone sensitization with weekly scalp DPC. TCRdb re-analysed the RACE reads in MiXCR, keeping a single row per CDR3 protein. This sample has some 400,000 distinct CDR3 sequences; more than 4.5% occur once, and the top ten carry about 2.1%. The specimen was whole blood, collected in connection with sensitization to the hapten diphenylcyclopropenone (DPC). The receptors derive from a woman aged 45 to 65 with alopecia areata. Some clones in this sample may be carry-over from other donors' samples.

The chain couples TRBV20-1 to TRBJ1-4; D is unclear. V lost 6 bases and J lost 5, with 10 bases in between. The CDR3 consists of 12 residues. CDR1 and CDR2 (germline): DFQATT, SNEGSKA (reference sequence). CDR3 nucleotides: TGCAGTGCCACCTTCTCCAATGAAAAACTGTTTTTT. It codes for CSATFSNEKLFF.

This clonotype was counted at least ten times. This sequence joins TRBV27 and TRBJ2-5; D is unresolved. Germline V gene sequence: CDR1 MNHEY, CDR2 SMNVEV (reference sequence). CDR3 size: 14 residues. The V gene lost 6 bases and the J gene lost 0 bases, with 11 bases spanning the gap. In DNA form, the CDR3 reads TGTGCCAGCAGACGCCAGGAGAACCAAGAGACCCAGTACTTC. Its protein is CASRRQENQETQYF.

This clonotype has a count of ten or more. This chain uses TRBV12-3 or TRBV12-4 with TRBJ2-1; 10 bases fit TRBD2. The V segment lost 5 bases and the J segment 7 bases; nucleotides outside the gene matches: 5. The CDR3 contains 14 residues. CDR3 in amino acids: CASSQLAGANEQFF. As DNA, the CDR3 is TGTGCCAGCAGTCAGCTAGCGGGGGCTAATGAGCAGTTCTTC.

CDR3 protein: CASRGGQEAFF. Written as DNA, the CDR3 is TGTGCCAGCAGGGGGGGACAGGAAGCTTTCTTT. The chain carries TRBV6-1 and TRBJ1-1; 7 nucleotides align to TRBD1. The trim removed 6 bases at V and 8 bases at J, leaving 3 bases unmatched. The germline V gene encodes CDR1 MNHNS and CDR2 SASEGT. This CDR3 spans 11 amino acids.

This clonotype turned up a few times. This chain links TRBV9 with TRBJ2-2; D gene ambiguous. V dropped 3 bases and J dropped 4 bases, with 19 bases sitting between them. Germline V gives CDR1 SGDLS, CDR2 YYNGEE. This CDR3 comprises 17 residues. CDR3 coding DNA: TGTGCCAGCAGCGCCTCCCGAGGAAAACCCAGCACCGGGGAGCTGTTTTTT. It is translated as CASSASRGKPSTGELFF.

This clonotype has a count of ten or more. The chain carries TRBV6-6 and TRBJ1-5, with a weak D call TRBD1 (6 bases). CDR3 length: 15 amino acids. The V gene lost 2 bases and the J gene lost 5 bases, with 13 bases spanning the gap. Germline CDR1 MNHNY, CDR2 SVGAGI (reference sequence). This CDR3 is CASSYVQGSDQPQHF. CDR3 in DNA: TGTGCCAGCAGTTACGTACAGGGAAGCGATCAGCCCCAGCATTTT.

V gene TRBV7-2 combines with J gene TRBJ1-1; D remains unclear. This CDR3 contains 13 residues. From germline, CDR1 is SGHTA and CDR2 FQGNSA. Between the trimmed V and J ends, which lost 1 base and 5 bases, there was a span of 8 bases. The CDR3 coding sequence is TGTGCCAGCAGCTTAGGCCTGCGGACTGAAGCTTTCTTT. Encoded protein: CASSLGLRTEAFF.

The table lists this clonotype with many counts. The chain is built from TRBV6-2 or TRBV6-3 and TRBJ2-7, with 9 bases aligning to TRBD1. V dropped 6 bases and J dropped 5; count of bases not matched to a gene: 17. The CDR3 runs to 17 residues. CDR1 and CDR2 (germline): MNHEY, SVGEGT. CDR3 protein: CASRRLGQGLIRDEQYF. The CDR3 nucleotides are TGTGCCAGCAGGCGCCTGGGACAGGGTCTGATAAGGGACGAGCAGTACTTC.

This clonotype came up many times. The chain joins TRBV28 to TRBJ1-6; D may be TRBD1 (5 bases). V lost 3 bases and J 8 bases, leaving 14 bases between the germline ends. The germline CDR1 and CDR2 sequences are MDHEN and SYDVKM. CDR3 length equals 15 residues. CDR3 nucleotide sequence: TGTGCCAGCAGTTTCCAAGCGGGGGGGTATTCACCCCTCCACTTT. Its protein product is CASSFQAGGYSPLHF.

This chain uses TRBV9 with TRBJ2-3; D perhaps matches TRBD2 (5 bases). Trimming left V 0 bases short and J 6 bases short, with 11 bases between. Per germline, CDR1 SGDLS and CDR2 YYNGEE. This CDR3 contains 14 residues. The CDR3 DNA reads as TGTGCCAGCAGCGTAGAACCTAGCTCCGATACGCAGTATTTT. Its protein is CASSVEPSSDTQYF.

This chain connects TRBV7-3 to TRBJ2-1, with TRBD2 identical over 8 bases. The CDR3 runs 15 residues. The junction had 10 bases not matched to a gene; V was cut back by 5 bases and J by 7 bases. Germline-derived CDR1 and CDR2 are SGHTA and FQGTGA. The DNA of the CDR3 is TGTGCCAGCAGCCCCCCCGGACTAGCTCAGAATGAGCAGTTCTTC. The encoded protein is CASSPPGLAQNEQFF.

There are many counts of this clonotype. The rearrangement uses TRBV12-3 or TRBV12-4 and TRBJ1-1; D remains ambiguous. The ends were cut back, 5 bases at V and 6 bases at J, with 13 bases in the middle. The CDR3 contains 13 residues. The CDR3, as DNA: TGTGCCAGCAGTGCCACCGGGGATTCTGAAGCTTTCTTT. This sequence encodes CASSATGDSEAFF.

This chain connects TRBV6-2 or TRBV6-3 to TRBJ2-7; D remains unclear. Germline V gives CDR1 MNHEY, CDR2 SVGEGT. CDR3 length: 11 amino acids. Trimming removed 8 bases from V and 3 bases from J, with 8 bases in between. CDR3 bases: TGTGCCAGCGGCCAGTACTACGAGCAGTACTTC. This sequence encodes CASGQYYEQYF.

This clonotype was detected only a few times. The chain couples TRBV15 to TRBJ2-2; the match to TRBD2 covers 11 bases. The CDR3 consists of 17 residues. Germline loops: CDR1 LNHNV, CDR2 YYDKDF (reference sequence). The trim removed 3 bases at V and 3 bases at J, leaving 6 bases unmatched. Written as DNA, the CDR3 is TGTGCCACCAGCAGCCCAGGGACTAGCGGACACACCGGGGAGCTGTTTTTT. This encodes CATSSPGTSGHTGELFF.

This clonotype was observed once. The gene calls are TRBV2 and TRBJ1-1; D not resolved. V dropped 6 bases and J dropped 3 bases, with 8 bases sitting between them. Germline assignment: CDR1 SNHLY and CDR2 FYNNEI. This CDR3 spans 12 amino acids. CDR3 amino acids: CASSPTYTEAFF. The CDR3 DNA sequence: TGTGCCAGCAGCCCGACATACACTGAAGCTTTCTTT.